This section outlines one TCR beta chain sequence together with its context. The entry originates in a study of CD8 T cells in Susac syndrome. Germline trimming cut 0 bases from V and 7 bases from J; bases unmatched to any gene: 10. This CDR3 region has 15 residues. Germline V gives CDR1 GTSNPN, CDR2 SVGIG (reference sequence). An amount of RNA that ranged from roughly 0.5 to 1 ug was reverse transcribed with random hexamers. An immunoSEQ multiplex PCR amplified TCR beta CDR3 over 54 Vbeta and 13 Jbeta. TCRdb reanalysed the immunoSEQ multiplex PCR reads using MiXCR and keeps one entry per CDR3 protein. Among some 170,000 distinct CDR3 sequences, 85% to 95% were seen once, and the ten largest hold approximately 0.098%. TCR beta sequencing covered blood CD8+ and CD4+ T cells. The control participants were healthy donors, and these controls were matched with respect to both age and sex. In contrast to the negatively isolated CD8+ and CD4+ T cells, TEMRA cells were FACS-enriched.

V usage is TRBV30 and J usage is TRBJ2-7; the match to TRBD2 covers 9 bases. Source material: CD4+ T cells from PBMCs. The receptor comes from a human donor in good health. For the CDR3, the DNA is TGTGCCTGGAGTGTAGGATTAGCGGGAGTCTCGGAGCAGTACTTC. This codes for CAWSVGLAGVSEQYF.